The rows below give T cell receptor beta chains drawn from one sample of a study of T cell responses to AZD1222 COVID-19 vaccine. TCRdb keeps only in-frame clones here, not all; method: immunoSEQ multiplex PCR. Of about 110,000 clones in the sample, roughly 87% were seen once. The specimen was peripheral blood, collected 28 days after the second AZD1222 dose. The receptors shown here come from an adult who received the AZD1222 COVID-19 vaccine. Both conserved end residues are part of each CDR3. Each record gives: V gene, D gene, clone size, J gene, CDR3 DNA, CDR3 protein. A D gene is named only where the DNA matches it firmly. Rows may omit the clone size; those that give it use once, few, many or a size class.

TRBV4-3	TRBD2	.	TRBJ2-1	TGCGCCAGCAGCCAAGAACCGGGACTAGGGAACAATGAGCAGTTCTTC	CASSQEPGLGNNEQFF
TRBV27	TRBD2	.	TRBJ2-5	TGTGCCAGCAGTTTCTTGGGAGCGGGACAAGAGACCCAGTACTTC	CASSFLGAGQETQYF
TRBV4-3	.	.	TRBJ1-1	TGCGCCAGCAGCCCCTTGGGGGGGAGCACTGAAGCTTTCTTT	CASSPLGGSTEAFF
TRBV19	TRBD1	.	TRBJ2-7	TGTGCCAGTAGCCCACAGGGGGGCAACGAGCAGTACTTC	CASSPQGGNEQYF
TRBV7-5	.	.	TRBJ2-5	TGTGTCAGAAGCCTATACTTTTCGGGCGGACAAGAGACCCAGTACTTC	CVRSLYFSGGQETQYF
TRBV2	.	.	TRBJ1-6	TGTGCCAGCATGGGTTACCTGAGGACACCCCTCCACTTT	CASMGYLRTPLHF
TRBV7-9	TRBD1	.	TRBJ1-1	TGTGCCAGCAGCTTATTTCCGGGCAGGGGGCCGGCCACTGAAGCTTTCTTT	CASSLFPGRGPATEAFF
TRBV18	.	.	TRBJ1-1	TGTGCCAGCTCACCAACCGGGGCCGTGAACACTGAAGCTTTCTTT	CASSPTGAVNTEAFF
TRBV7-6	.	.	TRBJ2-7	TGTGCCAGCAGCCCCCATGCAGCCTCCTACGAGCAGTACTTC	CASSPHAASYEQYF
TRBV6-2/TRBV6-3	TRBD1	.	TRBJ2-7	TGTGCCAGCAGTTACGACTCCAGGGGGTCGGGCGAGCAGTACTTC	CASSYDSRGSGEQYF
TRBV9	TRBD1	.	TRBJ2-1	TGTGCCAGCAGCGTAGGCGGGACAGGGTTTTACAATGAGCAGTTCTTC	CASSVGGTGFYNEQFF
TRBV6-2/TRBV6-3	.	.	TRBJ2-1	TGTGCCAGCAGCCCGACTGCAAACGAGCAGTTCTTC	CASSPTANEQFF
TRBV6-1	TRBD2	once	TRBJ2-1	TGTGCCAGCAGTGACCCTAGCGGGGGGGCCATGGAGCAGTTCTTC	CASSDPSGGAMEQFF
TRBV19	.	.	TRBJ1-3	TGTGCCAGTAGTTGGTCCTTGTCTGGAAACACCATATATTTT	CASSWSLSGNTIYF
TRBV9	.	.	TRBJ1-1	TGTGCCAGCAGCCCACGGGTCGAACGCACTGAAGCTTTCTTT	CASSPRVERTEAFF
TRBV7-3	TRBD2	.	TRBJ2-2	TGTGCCAGCAGCCCCTCCGGGGGGGGCACCGGGGAGCTGTTTTTT	CASSPSGGGTGELFF
TRBV11-2	.	.	TRBJ1-6	TGTGCCAGCAGCTTCTCTGAGGCCGGTTCACCCCTCCACTTT	CASSFSEAGSPLHF
TRBV23-1	.	.	TRBJ1-6	TGCGCCAGCGGCCACCGAGGATATAATTCACCCCTCCACTTT	CASGHRGYNSPLHF
TRBV9	.	.	TRBJ1-1	TGTGCCAGCAGCGTTCTAGGGGGGGACACTGAAGCTTTCTTT	CASSVLGGDTEAFF
TRBV12-3/TRBV12-4	.	.	TRBJ2-7	TGTGCCAGCAGTAATGAACCCGGGGACGAGCAGTACTTC	CASSNEPGDEQYF
TRBV11-3	.	.	TRBJ2-1	TGTGCCAGCAGCTTAGGCAGGACAGACCCTTACAATGAGCAGTTCTTC	CASSLGRTDPYNEQFF
TRBV9	.	.	TRBJ2-2	TGTGCCAGCAGCGTAGAGACCGCAAGGGAGCTGTTTTTT	CASSVETARELFF
TRBV19	TRBD1	.	TRBJ2-3	TGTGCCAGTAGTCAGGGGGCCGGCACAGATACGCAGTATTTT	CASSQGAGTDTQYF
TRBV19	.	.	TRBJ2-5	TGTGCCAGTAGTATAAGGGGGGAGACCCAGTACTTC	CASSIRGETQYF
TRBV4-1	TRBD2	.	TRBJ2-7	TGCGCCAGCAGCCTGTTGGGACTAGCGGGCAACGAGCAGTACTTC	CASSLLGLAGNEQYF
TRBV5-4	TRBD2	.	TRBJ2-5	TGTGCCAGCAGCCCTAGCGGGGGTTGGTGGGAGACCCAGTACTTC	CASSPSGGWWETQYF
TRBV7-9	.	.	TRBJ2-3	TGTGCCAGCAGCGCGACTGTCACGCAGTATTTT	CASSATVTQYF
TRBV11-2	.	.	TRBJ1-1	TGTGCCAGCAGCCCAAAGCCGAACACTGAAGCTTTCTTT	CASSPKPNTEAFF